This T cell receptor beta chain was sequenced in a study of blood T cell repertoires in COVID-19. Study at large: Acute and convalescent COVID-19 specimens originated in the United States, Italy and Spain. Nucleic acid was either cDNA or gDNA, and it came from T cells, B-cell-depleted T cells, or PBMCs.

Authors' processing steps: Estimated nucleated cell counts came from reference gene primer amplification. Data came from immunoSEQ multiplex PCR; TCRdb stores just in-frame clones and leaves some out. V, J and clone size are those of that table, while D and trimming were read from the DNA. The sample consists of around 45,000 clones, roughly 90% of them appearing once. CDR3 length: 19 residues. V lost 0 bases, J lost 3 bases, and 10 bases stayed unmatched. CDR1 and CDR2 from the germline V gene are LGHDT and YNNKEL (reference sequence). This chain links TRBV3-1 (or the pseudogene TRBV3-2) with TRBJ2-6; TRBD1 aligns across 8 bases. The clonotype comes from a man older than 75 with acute or convalescent COVID-19. Source material: peripheral blood. Written as DNA, the CDR3 is TGTGCCAGCAGCCAAGAGCCAGGGGGCGGGTTAGGTGGGGCCAACGTCCTGACTTTC. As protein: CASSQEPGGGLGGANVLTF.